The 13 T cell receptor beta chains given below trace back to one sample, sequenced in a study of cytomegalovirus exposure and HLA in healthy donors. PCR amplification relied on 60 Vbeta primers (plus 13 Jbeta primers). Produced via immunoSEQ multiplex PCR; TCRdb's table is partial and in-frame only. Found here are about 51,000 clones; the top ten clones hold roughly 27%. The sample taken for sequencing was PBMCs. All receptors derive from a man between 40 and 49 years old in good health and CMV-seropositive.

The chain couples TRBV6-5 to TRBJ2-3; TRBD2 aligns across 7 bases. V shed 0 bases and J 0 bases; nucleotides not matched to a gene: 3. This CDR3 contains 16 residues. Per the germline V gene, CDR1 is MNHEY and CDR2 is SVGAGI. This CDR3 is CASSYSGTTSTDTQYF. As DNA, the CDR3 is TGTGCCAGCAGTTACTCAGGGACTACCAGCACAGATACGCAGTATTTT.

The chain joins TRBV9 to TRBJ2-3; D may be TRBD1 (7 bases). V was clipped by 1 base and J by 5 bases, with 11 bases between them. Germline V gives CDR1 SGDLS, CDR2 YYNGEE. The CDR3 is 14 amino acids. CDR3 loop: CASSVRQGGDTQYF. CDR3 nucleotides: TGTGCCAGCAGCGTAAGACAGGGAGGAGATACGCAGTATTTT.

The V call is TRBV28, the J call TRBJ2-2; TRBD2 agrees at 13 bases. The CDR3 sequence is 15 residues long. V lost 5 bases and J lost 5; bases outside the gene matches: 2. Germline V gene data show CDR1 as MDHEN and CDR2 as SYDVKM. CDR3 DNA: TGTGCCAGCAGTAAACTAGCGGGAGGGACCGGGGAGCTGTTTTTT. It codes for CASSKLAGGTGELFF.

This chain connects TRBV2 to TRBJ2-7; perhaps TRBD1 as D (6 bases). Germline V gene lookup returns CDR1 SNHLY and CDR2 FYNNEI. The CDR3 is 13 amino acids. In DNA, the CDR3 is TGTGCGACCTCCGGGACAAACAACCACGAGCAGTACTTC. This translates into CATSGTNNHEQYF.

This chain connects TRBV7-6 to TRBJ2-3, with 10 bases fitting TRBD2. CDR1 SGHVS and CDR2 FNYEAQ come from the germline V gene. V shed 0 bases and J 4 bases; nucleotides not matched to a gene: 4. There are 16 residues in the CDR3. This chain's CDR3 is CASSLAGLAKADTQYF. DNA of the CDR3: TGTGCCAGCAGCTTAGCGGGACTAGCGAAGGCAGATACGCAGTATTTT.

The chain employs TRBV19 and TRBJ1-5; tentatively, D is TRBD1 (6 bases). Looked up from germline, CDR1 is LNHDA and CDR2 is SQIVND (reference sequence). V lost 10 bases and J 6 bases, leaving 22 bases between the germline ends. There are 15 residues in the CDR3. The CDR3 loop reads CATQPGQPWGQPQHF. The CDR3 DNA is TGTGCCACTCAGCCAGGACAGCCTTGGGGTCAGCCCCAGCATTTT.

The V and J genes are TRBV11-2 and TRBJ2-5; D is possibly TRBD1 (6 bases). The J call could be wrong; TRBJ2-7 is a better fit for the DNA end. The germline CDR1 and CDR2 sequences are SGHAT and FQNNGV. The CDR3 loop spans 15 amino acids. The CDR3 sequence: CASSVTGTLGYEQYF. As DNA, the CDR3 is TGTGCCAGCAGCGTTACCGGGACACTGGGGTACGAGCAGTACTTC.

This sequence joins TRBV7-3 and TRBJ1-6; 7 nucleotides agree with TRBD1. CDR1 SGHTA and CDR2 FQGTGA come from the germline V gene. V trimming: 2 bases; J trimming: 7 bases; junction bases outside the gene matches: 8. CDR3 length: 16 residues. The CDR3: CASSLGKGQMNSPLHF. CDR3 nucleotides: TGTGCCAGCAGCTTAGGGAAGGGACAGATGAATTCACCCCTCCACTTT.

Worth noting for this clone: The junction departs from the called germline gene at one end, perhaps through a read error. The chain has TRBV30 and TRBJ2-5; 7 bases map to TRBD2. The J call may be wrong; the DNA end is better matched by TRBJ2-7. The CDR3 runs to 15 residues. CDR1 GTSNPN and CDR2 SVGIG come from the germline V gene (reference sequence). Here the CDR3 DNA reads TGTGCCGGGAGTGTACGGGAGGACGGATCCTACGAGCAGTACTTC. It encodes CAGSVREDGSYEQYF.

This chain connects TRBV5-6 to TRBJ1-1, with D unresolved. Per germline, CDR1 SGHDT and CDR2 YYEEEE. This CDR3 comprises 14 residues. Trimming took off 2 bases at V and 0 bases at J, with 8 bases between the two ends. CDR3 DNA: TGTGCCAGCAGCTTTCCAGTCATGAACACTGAAGCTTTCTTT. It is translated as CASSFPVMNTEAFF.

The chain uses TRBV18 and TRBJ2-7; 8 bases align to TRBD1. V lost 3 bases, J lost 3 bases, and 7 bases stayed unmatched. CDR1 is KGHSH and CDR2 is LQKENI in the germline V gene. The CDR3 consists of 15 residues. CDR3 sequence reads: CASSPPGQGDYEQYF. For the CDR3, the DNA is TGTGCCAGCTCACCTCCAGGACAGGGTGACTACGAGCAGTACTTC.

The V and J genes are TRBV6-1 and TRBJ2-1; TRBD2 matches at 12 bases. This CDR3 is built from 16 residues. V shed 2 bases and J 7 bases; nucleotides not matched to a gene: 6. From germline, CDR1 is MNHNS and CDR2 SASEGT. The CDR3 here is CASSELGLAGGNEQFF. As DNA, the CDR3 is TGTGCCAGCAGTGAATTGGGGCTAGCGGGAGGGAATGAGCAGTTCTTC.

The rearrangement joins TRBV28 to TRBJ2-7; the D is unclear. CDR3 length: 14 amino acids. V shed 7 bases and J shed 4 bases, with 17 bases lying between them. CDR1 and CDR2 from the germline V gene are MDHEN and SYDVKM. The CDR3 DNA follows: TGTGCCAGCAACTTAGCTTCTCCCTCTTACGAGCAGTACTTC. It yields the protein CASNLASPSYEQYF.